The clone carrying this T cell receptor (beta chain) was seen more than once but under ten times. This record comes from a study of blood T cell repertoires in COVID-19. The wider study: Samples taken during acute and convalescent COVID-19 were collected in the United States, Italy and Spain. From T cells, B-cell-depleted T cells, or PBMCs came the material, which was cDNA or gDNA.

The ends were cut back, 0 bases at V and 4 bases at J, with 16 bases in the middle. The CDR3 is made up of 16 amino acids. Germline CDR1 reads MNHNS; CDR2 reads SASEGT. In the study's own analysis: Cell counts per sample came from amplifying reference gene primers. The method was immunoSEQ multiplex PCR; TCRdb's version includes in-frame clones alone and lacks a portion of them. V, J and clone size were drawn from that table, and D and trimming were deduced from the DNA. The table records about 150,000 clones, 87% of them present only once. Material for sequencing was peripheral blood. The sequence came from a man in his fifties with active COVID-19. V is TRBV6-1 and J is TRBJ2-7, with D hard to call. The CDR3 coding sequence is TGTGCCAGCAGTGAAGCTACTCCCCAGCGATTGTACGAGCAGTACTTC. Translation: CASSEATPQRLYEQYF.